This T cell receptor beta chain came from a study of cytomegalovirus exposure and HLA in healthy donors. Study-level points and caveats: There were some public TCRs occurring in many donors, but most TCR sequences were rare. The study designated roughly 150 TCR beta chains cytomegalovirus-associated.

Concerning this clone itself: Its antigen is undetermined.

Per germline, CDR1 SGDLS and CDR2 YYNGEE. V was clipped by 3 bases and J by 3 bases; unmatched bases: 0. The CDR3 loop spans 14 amino acids. Measured with immunoSEQ multiplex PCR; TCRdb has only the in-frame clones, and not every one. The sample includes around 180,000 clones, around 84% of them seen just once. The sequence was obtained from a man aged 18 to 35 in good health and CMV-seropositive. The V and J genes are TRBV9 and TRBJ2-1; 10 nucleotides line up with TRBD2. Sequencing used PBMCs. The CDR3 reads CASSASGGYNEQFF. Written as DNA, the CDR3 is TGTGCCAGCAGCGCTAGCGGGGGCTACAATGAGCAGTTCTTC.